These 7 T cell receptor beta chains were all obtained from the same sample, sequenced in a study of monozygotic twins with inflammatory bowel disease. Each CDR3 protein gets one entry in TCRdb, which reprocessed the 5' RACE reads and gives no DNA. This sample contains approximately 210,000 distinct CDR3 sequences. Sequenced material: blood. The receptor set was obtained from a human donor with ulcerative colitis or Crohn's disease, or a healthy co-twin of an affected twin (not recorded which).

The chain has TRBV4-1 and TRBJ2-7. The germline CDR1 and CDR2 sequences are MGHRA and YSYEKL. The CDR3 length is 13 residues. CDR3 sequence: CASSFSESYEQYF.

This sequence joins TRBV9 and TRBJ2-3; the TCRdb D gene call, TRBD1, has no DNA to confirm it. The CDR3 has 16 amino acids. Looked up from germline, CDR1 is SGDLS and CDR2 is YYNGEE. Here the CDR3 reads CASSLELTGGTDTQYF. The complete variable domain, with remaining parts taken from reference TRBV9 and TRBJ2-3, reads DSGVTQTPKHLITATGQRVTLRCSPRSGDLSVYWYQQSLDQGLQFLIQYYNGEERAKGNILERFSAQQFPDLHSELNLSSLELGDSALYFCASSLELTGGTDTQYFGPGTRLTVL.

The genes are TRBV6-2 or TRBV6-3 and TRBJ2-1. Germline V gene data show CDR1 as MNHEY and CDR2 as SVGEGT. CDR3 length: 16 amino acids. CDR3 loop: CASSTRTGDSYNEQFF.

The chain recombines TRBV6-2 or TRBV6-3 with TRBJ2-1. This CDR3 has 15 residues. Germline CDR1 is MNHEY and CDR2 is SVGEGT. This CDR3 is CASRTSRSSYNEQFF.

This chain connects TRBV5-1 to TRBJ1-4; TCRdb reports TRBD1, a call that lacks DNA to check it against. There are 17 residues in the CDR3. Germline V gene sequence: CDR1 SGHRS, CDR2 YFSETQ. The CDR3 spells CASSLGVVGATNEKLFF.

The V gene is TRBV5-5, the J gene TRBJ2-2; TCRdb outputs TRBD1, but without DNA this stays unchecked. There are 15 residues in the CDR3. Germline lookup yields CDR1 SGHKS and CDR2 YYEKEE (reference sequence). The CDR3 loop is CASCPWGENTGELFF.

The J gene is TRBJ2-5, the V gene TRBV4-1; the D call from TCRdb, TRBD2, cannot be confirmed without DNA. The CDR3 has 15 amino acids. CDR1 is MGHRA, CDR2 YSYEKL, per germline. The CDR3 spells CASSPLAGNQETQYF.